The 32 T cell receptor beta chains presented below share a single source sample, sequenced in a study of molecular identifiers for immune sequencing clone quantification. Each CDR3 protein is one row after TCRdb ran MiXCR on the PCR reads. Of roughly 320,000 distinct CDR3 sequences in the sample, about 22% are singletons; the top ten hold 0.81%. The sample taken for sequencing was naive CD8+ T cells from blood, with Jurkat cell RNA spiked in. Subset specified: FACS-sorted CD8+CD4-CCR7+CD45RA+ naive T cells. The receptor set was obtained from a human donor in good health. Some libraries in this study had Jurkat cell RNA spiked in.

This clonotype was seen ten or more times. V and J are TRBV7-6 and TRBJ1-5, with D tentatively TRBD1 (5 bases). Germline V lookup: CDR1 SGHVS, CDR2 FNYEAQ. Trimming removed 6 bases from V and 6 bases from J, with 12 bases in between. The length of the CDR3 is 13 residues. The CDR3: CASSPEGFQPQHF. The CDR3 region has the DNA TGTGCCAGCAGTCCCGAGGGGTTTCAGCCCCAGCATTTT.

The sample holds a few counts of this clonotype. The chain carries TRBV4-3 and TRBJ2-3, with D possibly called TRBD1 or TRBD2 (5 bases each). CDR1 is LGHNA, CDR2 YSLEER, per germline. V was shortened by 0 bases and J by 3 bases, with 16 bases between the two germline ends. The CDR3 sequence is 17 residues long. The CDR3 bases are TGCGCCAGCAGCCAAGAAAGTATGGGGCGGGTTACAGATACGCAGTATTTT. Protein: CASSQESMGRVTDTQYF.

As regards this clonotype: It may be a read error: a sequence one base away is much more abundant. The chain recombines TRBV29-1 with TRBJ1-1, with D uncertain. The V gene lost 4 bases and the J gene lost 2 bases, with 8 bases spanning the gap. The germline CDR1 and CDR2 sequences are SQVTM and ANQGSEA. The CDR3 length is 12 residues. The CDR3 protein is CSVVRDNTEAFF. For the CDR3, the DNA is TGCAGCGTTGTCAGAGACAACACTGAAGCTTTCTTT.

Only a few counts were recorded for this clonotype. The chain couples TRBV7-6 to TRBJ2-7; D remains unclear. The CDR3 totals 13 residues. Germline V lookup: CDR1 SGHVS, CDR2 FNYEAQ. V lost 5 bases, J lost 3 bases, and 11 bases lay in between. CDR3: CASSAAQRYEQYF. CDR3 nucleotide sequence: TGTGCCAGCAGCGCGGCACAGCGCTACGAGCAGTACTTC.

This clonotype appeared many times. This chain connects TRBV28 to TRBJ1-5; D is unclear. The CDR3 totals 13 residues. The germline gives CDR1 MDHEN, CDR2 SYDVKM. V was shortened by 3 bases and J by 9 bases, with 12 bases between the two germline ends. The CDR3 bases are TGTGCCAGCAGTTTGAAGGTTTCGAGGCCCCAGCATTTT. Translation gives CASSLKVSRPQHF. The whole variable domain, remainder taken from reference TRBV28 and TRBJ1-5, is DVKVTQSSRYLVKRTGEKVFLECVQDMDHENMFWYRQDPGLGLRLIYFSYDVKMKEKGDIPEGYSVSREKKERFSLILESASTNQTSMYLCASSLKVSRPQHFGDGTRLSIL.

This clonotype was recorded many times. The chain carries TRBV4-1 and TRBJ2-3; 8 bases fit TRBD2. V lost 3 bases to trimming and J lost 3 bases; unmatched junction nucleotides: 8. This CDR3 has 16 residues. CDR1 and CDR2 from the germline V gene are MGHRA and YSYEKL. The CDR3 DNA is TGCGCCAGCAGCCATGGGGGGACTAGGGTTACAGATACGCAGTATTTT. Translation: CASSHGGTRVTDTQYF.

This clonotype was seen a few times. The J gene is TRBJ2-1, the V gene TRBV7-9, with D hard to call. CDR1 SEHNR and CDR2 FQNEAQ come from the germline V gene (reference sequence). V lost 5 bases and J lost 9, with 11 bases in between. This CDR3 spans 12 amino acids. DNA of the CDR3: TGTGCCAGCAGCATCCGTTCTCCTGAGCAGTTCTTC. This gives the protein CASSIRSPEQFF.

This clonotype was picked up a small number of times. The chain is built from TRBV28 and TRBJ2-3, with TRBD2 identical over 10 bases. Germline lookup yields CDR1 MDHEN and CDR2 SYDVKM. Trimming at V came to 3 bases and at J to 4 bases, leaving 7 bases not matched to a gene. This CDR3 has 16 amino acids. This CDR3 is CASSFGLAAIADTQYF. CDR3 DNA: TGTGCCAGCAGTTTTGGACTAGCGGCTATCGCAGATACGCAGTATTTT. Full variable domain (remainder filled in from reference TRBV28 and TRBJ2-3): DVKVTQSSRYLVKRTGEKVFLECVQDMDHENMFWYRQDPGLGLRLIYFSYDVKMKEKGDIPEGYSVSREKKERFSLILESASTNQTSMYLCASSFGLAAIADTQYFGPGTRLTVL.

The chain uses TRBV2 and TRBJ2-5; possibly TRBD2 for D (6 bases). Trimming stripped 4 bases from V and 0 bases from J, with 12 bases between. Germline loops: CDR1 SNHLY, CDR2 FYNNEI. The CDR3 runs 15 residues. CDR3 coding DNA: TGTGCCAGCAGTGCGAATAGCGGCAACCAAGAGACCCAGTACTTC. Amino acid sequence: CASSANSGNQETQYF.

Remarks on this clonotype: No conserved phenylalanine or tryptophan ends this CDR3, so it is likely a read error. The gene calls are TRBV28 and TRBJ2-7; a weak D match, TRBD1 (6 bases). Germline loops: CDR1 MDHEN, CDR2 SYDVKM. CDR3 length: 14 residues. The V end was cut by 6 bases, the J end by 5 bases, with 17 bases between. DNA for the CDR3: TGTGCCAGCAGCCGCAGGGGTAGTCGCGACGAGCAGTACTCC. Translation gives CASSRRGSRDEQYS.

The sample holds many counts of this clonotype. CDR3: CASSPQGGTEAFF. The CDR3 nucleotides are TGCGCCAGCAGCCCCCAGGGGGGCACTGAAGCTTTCTTT. V gene TRBV4-1 combines with J gene TRBJ1-1, with 7 bases aligning to TRBD1. This CDR3 is 13 amino acids long. Germline V gene lookup returns CDR1 MGHRA and CDR2 YSYEKL. J gave up 4 bases and V 4 bases, and 3 bases lay outside the gene matches.

The sample holds one count of this clonotype. The junction and the germline gene differ at one end; a read error may be behind it. The chain carries TRBV7-6 and TRBJ2-1, with 13 bases that match TRBD2. The length of the CDR3 is 15 residues. Germline CDR1 is SGHVS and CDR2 is FNYEAQ. The CDR3 nucleotides are TGTGCCAGCAGCTCACTAGCGGGGGGGCAGAATGGGCAGTTCTTC. Amino acids: CASSSLAGGQNGQFF.

Note on this clonotype: A much larger clone sits a single nucleotide away, making a read error possible. The rearrangement uses TRBV7-8 and TRBJ2-3; either TRBD1 or TRBD2 may fit D (6 bases each). The germline CDR1 and CDR2 sequences are SGHVS and FQNEAQ. The CDR3 extends over 14 amino acids. CDR3 region: CASTRGGLTGTQYF. CDR3 sequence (DNA): TGTGCCAGCACCCGTGGGGGGTTGACAGGTACGCAGTATTTT.

In regard to this clonotype: Just one base apart from a much larger clone, this may be a read error. J is TRBJ1-1 and V is TRBV5-4; unclear D gene. CDR3 length: 12 amino acids. Germline V gene lookup returns CDR1 SGHNT and CDR2 YYREEE (reference sequence). CDR3 loop: CAGSIPSGEAFF. CDR3 nucleotides: TGTGCCGGCAGCATTCCCTCAGGAGAAGCTTTCTTT.

This clonotype occurred many times. The gene calls are TRBV9 and TRBJ2-3, with TRBD2 matching 9 bases. In germline, CDR1 is SGDLS, CDR2 YYNGEE. J was trimmed by 6 bases and V by 0 bases; bases with no gene match: 8. This CDR3 region has 16 residues. The CDR3 here is CASSVEGRGGFDTQYF. Here the CDR3 DNA reads TGTGCCAGCAGCGTAGAGGGGCGGGGGGGATTCGATACGCAGTATTTT.

This clonotype was recorded at least ten times. The chain joins TRBV5-6 to TRBJ1-1, with D unclear. Germline values: CDR1 SGHDT, CDR2 YYEEEE. V lost 2 bases, J lost 5 bases, and 4 bases lay in between. The CDR3 consists of 11 residues. The CDR3 here is CASSLYTEAFF. CDR3 in DNA: TGTGCCAGCAGCTTATATACTGAAGCTTTCTTT.

This clonotype was recorded at least ten times. The chain recombines TRBV7-8 with TRBJ1-4; 7 bases are a match to TRBD1. The germline CDR1 and CDR2 sequences are SGHVS and FQNEAQ. The CDR3 consists of 15 residues. V gave up 6 bases and J gave up 0 bases; unmatched junction bases: 4. The CDR3 sequence is CASRAGTATNEKLFF. The CDR3 coding sequence is TGTGCCAGCAGAGCCGGGACAGCAACTAATGAAAAACTGTTTTTT.

This clonotype was seen only a few times. This sequence joins TRBV2 and TRBJ2-3; 7 positions match TRBD2. V trimming: 0 bases; J trimming: 3 bases; junction bases outside the gene matches: 6. In germline, CDR1 is SNHLY, CDR2 FYNNEI. The CDR3 is made up of 16 amino acids. The CDR3: CASSEAGGRGTDTQYF. The CDR3 DNA sequence: TGTGCCAGCAGTGAAGCGGGCGGGAGAGGGACAGATACGCAGTATTTT.

This clonotype was seen ten or more times. The chain combines TRBV19 with TRBJ2-7; D unclear. V was cut by 1 base and J by 3 bases, with 13 bases left in between. The CDR3 is 15 amino acids. The V gene's germline CDR1 is LNHDA and CDR2 SQIVND (reference sequence). The CDR3 spells CASSIGQGVHYEQYF. CDR3 nucleotide sequence: TGTGCCAGTAGTATAGGACAAGGCGTGCACTACGAGCAGTACTTC.

This clonotype was counted at least ten times. The chain uses TRBV19 and TRBJ1-1; tentative D call: TRBD1 (5 bases). Trimming stripped 2 bases from V and 4 bases from J, with 14 bases between. The CDR3 runs 15 residues. CDR1 is LNHDA and CDR2 is SQIVND in the germline V gene (reference sequence). As DNA, the CDR3 is TGTGCCAGTAGTATATACCCGGGGGTTGTCACTGAAGCTTTCTTT. It yields the protein CASSIYPGVVTEAFF.

This clonotype was seen ten or more times. CDR3 DNA sequence: TGTGCCAGCAGCGAAAGGTTCGCCGGGACTAGCGGGGGTTTTAGGGAGCAGTACTTC. Translating gives CASSERFAGTSGGFREQYF. This sequence joins TRBV7-2 and TRBJ2-7; TRBD2 matches 14 bases. CDR3 size: 19 residues. The germline V gene has CDR1 SGHTA and CDR2 FQGNSA. Germline trimming cut 5 bases from V and 7 bases from J; bases unmatched to any gene: 19.

The table lists this clonotype with many counts. This chain uses TRBV5-1 with TRBJ2-3; a possible D gene is TRBD1 (6 bases). Trimming took 5 bases from V and 2 from J, leaving 15 bases between them. Germline V gene data show CDR1 as SGHRS and CDR2 as YFSETQ. The CDR3 spans 15 residues. CDR3 nucleotide sequence: TGCGCCAGCAGGCTCACCGGACAGACCACAGATACGCAGTATTTT. It yields the protein CASRLTGQTTDTQYF. The variable domain in full, with the rest retrieved from reference TRBV5-1 and TRBJ2-3, is KAGVTQTPRYLIKTRGQQVTLSCSPISGHRSVSWYQQTPGQGLQFLFEYFSETQRNKGNFPGRFSGRQFSNSRSEMNVSTLELGDSALYLCASRLTGQTTDTQYFGPGTRLTVL.

V usage is TRBV19 and J usage is TRBJ2-1; D may be TRBD1 (5 bases). The CDR3 is 15 residues long. Germline loops: CDR1 LNHDA, CDR2 SQIVND (reference sequence). Trimming removed 7 bases at V and 0 bases at J, with 13 bases between. CDR3 sequence (DNA): TGTGCCAGTACCTGGACAACCAGCTCCTACAATGAGCAGTTCTTC. Its translation is CASTWTTSSYNEQFF.

This clonotype has a count of ten or more. This rearrangement joins TRBV7-9 to TRBJ2-3; D is unclear. Trimming took 6 bases from V and 3 from J, leaving 10 bases between them. The CDR3 is 13 residues long. Germline CDR1 reads SEHNR; CDR2 reads FQNEAQ (reference sequence). CDR3 sequence reads: CASSPQGTDTQYF. The CDR3, as DNA: TGTGCCAGCAGTCCCCAAGGGACAGATACGCAGTATTTT.

This clonotype was detected ten times or more. This chain links TRBV28 with TRBJ2-7; 9 bases line up with TRBD1. The CDR3 is 13 amino acids. Germline trimming cut 5 bases from V and 6 bases from J; bases unmatched to any gene: 5. The germline CDR1 and CDR2 sequences are MDHEN and SYDVKM. The CDR3 DNA sequence: TGTGCCAGCAGTCCGCGGACAGGGGCCGAGCAGTACTTC. Protein product: CASSPRTGAEQYF.

This clonotype was counted ten times or more. This chain joins TRBV7-6 and TRBJ2-5; D perhaps matches TRBD2 (6 bases). V was clipped by 2 bases and J by 1 base, with 11 bases between them. Looked up from germline, CDR1 is SGHVS and CDR2 is FNYEAQ. The CDR3 totals 15 residues. The CDR3 is CASSLRLGGQETQYF. CDR3 nucleotide sequence: TGTGCCAGCAGCTTAAGACTCGGGGGCCAAGAGACCCAGTACTTC.

This clonotype was seen ten or more times. The chain joins TRBV29-1 to TRBJ2-3; TRBD2 agrees at 12 bases. Germline CDR1 reads SQVTM; CDR2 reads ANQGSEA. V gave up 6 bases and J gave up 3 bases; unmatched junction bases: 16. The CDR3 is 18 amino acids. The CDR3 bases are TGCAGCGTCGCACCCTCTAGCGGGAGGGCAGGGAGGACAGATACGCAGTATTTT. The encoded protein is CSVAPSSGRAGRTDTQYF.

About this clonotype: The conserved closing phenylalanine or tryptophan is absent in this CDR3, likely reflecting a read error. The chain carries TRBV29-1 and TRBJ1-2, with D tentatively TRBD1 (5 bases). The CDR3 is 17 residues long. Trimming shortened V by 7 bases and J by 0 bases, and 24 bases separated the two germline ends. CDR1 is SQVTM and CDR2 is ANQGSEA in the germline V gene. The CDR3 region is CSAGNVTESLANYGYTL. The CDR3 DNA is TGCAGCGCGGGGAATGTGACAGAGTCTTTAGCTAACTATGGCTACACCCTC.

This clonotype has just a few counts. The J gene is TRBJ2-5, the V gene TRBV4-1; 11 bases line up with TRBD2. Germline V gene sequence: CDR1 MGHRA, CDR2 YSYEKL. Trimming at V came to 2 bases and at J to 5 bases, leaving 13 bases not matched to a gene. This CDR3 has 18 residues. The CDR3 spells CASSQSHSLAGAGETQYF. CDR3 DNA sequence: TGCGCCAGCAGCCAAAGCCACTCACTAGCGGGGGCCGGGGAGACCCAGTACTTC.

There are a few counts of this clonotype. V and J are TRBV9 and TRBJ1-6, with a tentative D call TRBD1 (6 bases). The V and J ends lost 4 bases and 0 bases respectively, with 14 bases between them. The CDR3 covers 17 residues. Germline assignment: CDR1 SGDLS and CDR2 YYNGEE. This CDR3 is CASSPRTVSSYNSPLHF. DNA of the CDR3: TGTGCCAGCAGCCCGCGGACAGTAAGCTCCTATAATTCACCCCTCCACTTT.

This clonotype was picked up many times. The V gene is TRBV12-3 or TRBV12-4, the J gene TRBJ2-3; D might be TRBD2 (6 bases). There are 15 residues in the CDR3. The V gene lost 5 bases and the J gene lost 6 bases, with 18 bases spanning the gap. The CDR3 DNA sequence: TGTGCCAGCAGTCCGGGGGTTTCGGTAACCGATACGCAGTATTTT. Protein: CASSPGVSVTDTQYF.

This clonotype was seen many times. This chain links TRBV7-2 with TRBJ2-7; D unclear. Germline V gene lookup returns CDR1 SGHTA and CDR2 FQGNSA. The germline V and J ends were trimmed by 1 base and 0 bases, with 16 bases remaining between them. The CDR3 consists of 17 residues. The CDR3, as DNA: TGTGCCAGCAGCTTAGGCCTCCAAGGGTGGGTCTCCTACGAGCAGTACTTC. This gives the protein CASSLGLQGWVSYEQYF.